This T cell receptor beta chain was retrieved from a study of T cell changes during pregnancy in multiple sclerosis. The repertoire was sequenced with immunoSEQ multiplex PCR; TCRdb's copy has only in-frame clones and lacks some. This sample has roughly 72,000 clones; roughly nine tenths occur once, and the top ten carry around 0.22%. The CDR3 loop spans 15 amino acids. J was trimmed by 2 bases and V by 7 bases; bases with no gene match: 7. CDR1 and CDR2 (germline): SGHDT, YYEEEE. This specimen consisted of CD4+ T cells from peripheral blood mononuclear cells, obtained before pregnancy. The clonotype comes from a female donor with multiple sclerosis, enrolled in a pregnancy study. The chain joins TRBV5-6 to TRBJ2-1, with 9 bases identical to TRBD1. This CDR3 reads CASGYRDRAYNEQFF. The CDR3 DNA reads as TGTGCCAGCGGATACCGGGACAGGGCCTACAATGAGCAGTTCTTC.